The 24 T cell receptor beta chains given below trace back to one sample, sequenced in a study of blood T cell repertoires in COVID-19. Using immunoSEQ multiplex PCR, the repertoire was profiled, and TCRdb retains in-frame clones only, with some absent. Of about 370,000 clones listed, approximately 92% are singletons. Sequencing was performed on PBMCs or T cells enriched from blood (not recorded which). These TCRs come from a man between 18 and 35 years old who had recovered from COVID-19.

This clone appeared once. The chain couples TRBV5-4 to TRBJ1-1; TRBD1 matches at 8 bases. Germline loops: CDR1 SGHNT, CDR2 YYREEE (reference sequence). CDR3 length: 16 amino acids. V shed 4 bases, J shed 0 bases, and the junction held 8 bases outside the gene matches. CDR3 in DNA: TGTGCCAGCAGCATCGGGACAGGCCAAATGAACACTGAAGCTTTCTTT. Its translation: CASSIGTGQMNTEAFF. Complete variable domain (other parts from reference TRBV5-4 and TRBJ1-1): ETGVTQSPTHLIKTRGQQVTLRCSSQSGHNTVSWYQQALGQGPQFIFQYYREEENGRGNFPPRFSGLQFPNYSSELNVNALELDDSALYLCASSIGTGQMNTEAFFGQGTRLTVV.

The genes are TRBV19 and TRBJ1-5; D is uncertain. The CDR3 spans 15 residues. Trimming took 7 bases from V and 4 from J, leaving 17 bases between them. In germline, CDR1 is LNHDA, CDR2 SQIVND (reference sequence). CDR3 sequence (DNA): TGTGCCAGTATGTTTGGTCCGCAGATTAATCAGCCCCAGCATTTT. Its translation is CASMFGPQINQPQHF.

The CDR3 loop reads CASNQGQGGSYEQYF. CDR3 bases: TGTGCCAGCAACCAGGGACAGGGCGGATCCTACGAGCAGTACTTC. V and J are TRBV2 and TRBJ2-7; 9 positions match TRBD1. CDR3 length: 15 amino acids. CDR1 is SNHLY and CDR2 is FYNNEI in the germline V gene. The ends lost 7 bases at V and 1 base at J; junction bases unmatched: 8.

The chain has TRBV5-1 and TRBJ1-1; 8 positions match TRBD1. V trimming: 4 bases; J trimming: 7 bases; junction bases outside the gene matches: 12. Looked up from germline, CDR1 is SGHRS and CDR2 is YFSETQ. This CDR3 is built from 15 residues. The CDR3 protein is CASSPWTGYGVEAFF. CDR3 coding DNA: TGCGCCAGCAGCCCTTGGACAGGGTACGGGGTTGAAGCTTTCTTT.

The chain employs TRBV9 and TRBJ1-3; D unresolved. The CDR3 is 13 residues long. Per the germline V gene, CDR1 is SGDLS and CDR2 is YYNGEE. The ends were cut back, 4 bases at V and 0 bases at J, with 5 bases in the middle. The CDR3 DNA is TGTGCCAGCAGCCCCTTCTCTGGAAACACCATATATTTT. Translating gives CASSPFSGNTIYF.

The chain joins TRBV5-1 to TRBJ1-2, with TRBD1 matching 7 bases. This CDR3 is 14 amino acids long. J was trimmed by 2 bases and V by 4 bases; bases with no gene match: 5. CDR1 and CDR2 (germline): SGHRS, YFSETQ. The CDR3 here is CASSMGQLNYGYTF. As DNA, the CDR3 is TGCGCCAGCAGCATGGGACAGCTAAACTATGGCTACACCTTC.

This clone was picked up one time. The chain couples TRBV25-1 to TRBJ2-3; D unclear. The CDR3 loop spans 13 amino acids. The V end lost 5 bases, the J end lost 1 base, and 7 bases lay between the germline ends. Germline V gene sequence: CDR1 MGHDK, CDR2 SYGVNS. Here the CDR3 DNA reads TGTGCCAGCAGTTCGGTCGGCACAGATACGCAGTATTTT. It is translated as CASSSVGTDTQYF.

The rearrangement joins TRBV28 to TRBJ2-3; 7 bases line up with TRBD1. The CDR3 spans 13 residues. Trimming took 7 bases from V and 7 from J; bases not matched to a gene: 8. Germline CDR1 is MDHEN and CDR2 is SYDVKM. The CDR3 region has the DNA TGTGCCAGCACCGAGGGGGCTAGGAATACGCAGTATTTT. It codes for CASTEGARNTQYF.

This clone has a handful of counts. The chain has TRBV18 and TRBJ1-3, with 7 bases identical to TRBD1. Germline V gene lookup returns CDR1 KGHSH and CDR2 LQKENI. V was clipped by 5 bases and J by 0 bases; unmatched bases: 7. The length of the CDR3 is 16 residues. The CDR3: CASSEGQPSSGNTIYF. DNA of the CDR3: TGTGCCAGCTCAGAGGGACAGCCGAGCTCTGGAAACACCATATATTTT.

The chain is built from TRBV28 and TRBJ1-3; D is possibly TRBD1 (6 bases). Trimming took off 2 bases at V and 0 bases at J, with 11 bases between the two ends. Germline CDR1 is MDHEN and CDR2 is SYDVKM. The CDR3 is 16 residues long. CDR3 coding DNA: TGTGCCAGCAGTTTACACAGGGCGACCTCTGGAAACACCATATATTTT. Translating gives CASSLHRATSGNTIYF.

The chain recombines TRBV7-9 with TRBJ1-2, with a weak D call TRBD1 (5 bases). V shed 2 bases and J shed 2 bases, with 18 bases lying between them. The CDR3 covers 17 residues. Per the germline V gene, CDR1 is SEHNR and CDR2 is FQNEAQ (reference sequence). The CDR3 bases are TGTGCCAGCAGCTTAAGAGGACATCTAATACACAACTATGGCTACACCTTC. This gives the protein CASSLRGHLIHNYGYTF.

J is TRBJ1-5 and V is TRBV6-5; D remains ambiguous. The germline gives CDR1 MNHEY, CDR2 SVGAGI. The V end was cut by 5 bases, the J end by 1 base, with 12 bases between. This CDR3 has 15 amino acids. CDR3 bases: TGTGCCAGCAGTAAGAATCTAATAAGCAATCAGCCCCAGCATTTT. This sequence encodes CASSKNLISNQPQHF.

The gene calls are TRBV6-5 and TRBJ1-1; 9 nucleotides agree with TRBD1. CDR3 length equals 14 residues. In germline, CDR1 is MNHEY, CDR2 SVGAGI. With 9 bases clipped from V and 2 bases from J, the junction kept 7 bases outside the gene matches. The CDR3 bases are TGTGCCAGTACAGGGACAGGGAGTAACACTGAAGCTTTCTTT. It codes for CASTGTGSNTEAFF.

The chain recombines TRBV10-1 with TRBJ2-2; 8 nucleotides match TRBD1. V lost 6 bases and J lost 2; bases outside the gene matches: 5. Germline V gives CDR1 WNHNN, CDR2 SYGVQD (reference sequence). This CDR3 spans 15 amino acids. CDR3 residues: CASSLDRVNTGELFF. Written as DNA, the CDR3 is TGCGCCAGCAGCTTGGACAGGGTCAACACCGGGGAGCTGTTTTTT.

The count of this clone is one. V and J are TRBV19 and TRBJ1-4, with 7 bases that match TRBD1. The ends lost 5 bases at V and 5 bases at J; junction bases unmatched: 5. This CDR3 has 14 residues. The germline CDR1 and CDR2 sequences are LNHDA and SQIVND (reference sequence). The CDR3 loop is CASSLQGRNEKLFF. Here the CDR3 DNA reads TGTGCCAGTAGTTTACAGGGGCGGAATGAAAAACTGTTTTTT. Variable domain in full (rest from reference TRBV19 and TRBJ1-4): DGGITQSPKYLFRKEGQNVTLSCEQNLNHDAMYWYRQDPGQGLRLIYYSQIVNDFQKGDIAEGYSVSREKKESFPLTVTSAQKNPTAFYLCASSLQGRNEKLFFGSGTQLSVL.

V is TRBV7-2 and J is TRBJ2-2; D is possibly TRBD2 (5 bases). Germline V lookup: CDR1 SGHTA, CDR2 FQGNSA. Trimming pared 5 bases from V and 4 bases from J, leaving 11 bases between. The length of the CDR3 is 14 residues. This chain's CDR3 is CASSRLARTGELFF. The CDR3 coding sequence is TGTGCCAGCAGCCGCCTAGCTCGCACCGGGGAGCTGTTTTTT.

The chain employs TRBV19 and TRBJ1-5; a possible D gene is TRBD1 (6 bases). Trimming pared 3 bases from V and 3 bases from J, leaving 9 bases between. Germline assignment: CDR1 LNHDA and CDR2 SQIVND (reference sequence). This CDR3 contains 14 residues. CDR3 sequence: CASSIRTVNQPQHF. In nucleotides, the CDR3 is TGTGCCAGTAGTATTCGGACAGTCAATCAGCCCCAGCATTTT.

A single count supports this clone. This rearrangement joins TRBV4-3 to TRBJ1-1; 10 positions match TRBD1. Looked up from germline, CDR1 is LGHNA and CDR2 is YSLEER. V lost 4 bases, J lost 4 bases, and 6 bases stayed unmatched. The CDR3 loop spans 15 amino acids. The CDR3 loop is CASSLGDRGSTEAFF. CDR3 nucleotides: TGCGCCAGCAGCCTAGGGGACAGGGGTAGCACTGAAGCTTTCTTT.

The chain uses TRBV12-3 or TRBV12-4 and TRBJ2-5; maybe TRBD2 (6 bases). The CDR3 is 13 residues long. The V end lost 3 bases, the J end lost 5 bases, and 10 bases lay between the germline ends. CDR3 DNA sequence: TGTGCCAGCAGTTTTCCGGGAGTGGAGACCCAGTACTTC. Its translation: CASSFPGVETQYF.

The chain has TRBV28 and TRBJ2-5, with TRBD2 as a possible D gene (6 bases). The V gene's germline CDR1 is MDHEN and CDR2 SYDVKM. The CDR3 covers 14 residues. V lost 3 bases and J lost 0, with 8 bases in between. CDR3 protein: CASSFRGYQETQYF. CDR3 bases: TGTGCCAGCAGTTTCCGGGGGTACCAAGAGACCCAGTACTTC.

The genes are TRBV18 and TRBJ1-3; maybe TRBD1 (6 bases). V was shortened by 3 bases and J by 2 bases, with 20 bases between the two germline ends. Germline CDR1 reads KGHSH; CDR2 reads LQKENI. This CDR3 has 18 amino acids. As DNA, the CDR3 is TGTGCCAGCTCACCCTTCGGACAGTCGAAGAGTACTGGAAACACCATATATTTT. This sequence encodes CASSPFGQSKSTGNTIYF.

This chain connects TRBV6-5 to TRBJ1-2; D possibly corresponds to TRBD1 (5 bases). Trimming removed 7 bases at V and 7 bases at J, with 16 bases between. This CDR3 comprises 13 residues. Germline assignment: CDR1 MNHEY and CDR2 SVGAGI. CDR3 sequence reads: CASTGQVFGGYTF. In DNA form, the CDR3 reads TGTGCCAGCACCGGACAAGTTTTTGGTGGCTACACCTTC.

V gene TRBV9 combines with J gene TRBJ1-5; TRBD1 matches 7 bases. Germline CDR1 and CDR2: SGDLS and YYNGEE. The ends lost 3 bases at V and 6 bases at J; junction bases unmatched: 12. The CDR3 is 16 residues long. For the CDR3, the DNA is TGTGCCAGCAGCGCAACAGGGGACGGTGGGGGTCAGCCCCAGCATTTT. Translating it yields CASSATGDGGGQPQHF.

CDR3: CASSEGRGPYNEQFF. CDR3 bases: TGTGCCAGCAGTGAAGGCAGGGGACCCTACAATGAGCAGTTCTTC. The V gene is TRBV2, the J gene TRBJ2-1; D is perhaps TRBD1 (6 bases). CDR1 and CDR2 (germline): SNHLY, FYNNEI. The CDR3 covers 15 residues. V gave up 1 base and J gave up 2 bases, with 9 bases separating them.